This is a list of T cell receptor beta chains from one sample in a study of regulatory T cells in long-lasting Graves disease. TCRdb called the multiplex PCR reads again in MiXCR, with one record for every CDR3 protein. The data hold about 370,000 distinct CDR3 sequences, with 15% to 17% observed a single time. Sequences were derived from peripheral blood mononuclear cells (PBMCs), sampled at new diagnosis, from a patient treated with antithyroid drugs. Every receptor here comes from a female donor with Graves disease. CDR3s include the opening cysteine and the closing phenylalanine or tryptophan. The order of the fields is V gene, J gene, CDR3 protein.

V gene: TRBV6-2/TRBV6-3
J gene: TRBJ2-1
CDR3 protein: CASTDGLAGPESSYNGQFF

V gene: TRBV7-9
J gene: TRBJ1-3
CDR3 protein: CASSLGQSSGNTIYF

V gene: TRBV14
J gene: TRBJ1-3
CDR3 protein: CASSQDDTIYF

V gene: TRBV7-2
J gene: TRBJ2-4
CDR3 protein: CASSRSGGGGARYF

V gene: TRBV20-1
J gene: TRBJ1-1
CDR3 protein: CSAREGSGNTEAFF

V gene: TRBV4-2
J gene: TRBJ2-7
CDR3 protein: CASSLYDGQSSPYEQYF

V gene: TRBV9
J gene: TRBJ2-5
CDR3 protein: CASSVVPEETQYF

V gene: TRBV9
J gene: TRBJ2-7
CDR3 protein: CASSASRGSGRYERYF

V gene: TRBV11-2
J gene: TRBJ2-7
CDR3 protein: CASSWETVREQYF

V gene: TRBV7-2
J gene: TRBJ2-1
CDR3 protein: CASSLAPYYLYNEQFF

V gene: TRBV19
J gene: TRBJ1-1
CDR3 protein: CASSRKGPLLGSEAFF

V gene: TRBV7-7
J gene: TRBJ1-4
CDR3 protein: CASSPGIGLNEKLFF

V gene: TRBV12-3/TRBV12-4
J gene: TRBJ2-1
CDR3 protein: CASSFPPLGGPPNEQFF

V gene: TRBV19
J gene: TRBJ2-1
CDR3 protein: CASSDMSSYNEQFF

V gene: TRBV18
J gene: TRBJ2-1
CDR3 protein: CASSPIANSYNEQFF

V gene: TRBV4-1
J gene: TRBJ2-3
CDR3 protein: CASSQGSGGGDTQYF

V gene: TRBV12-3/TRBV12-4
J gene: TRBJ1-2
CDR3 protein: CASSLSVVGYTF

V gene: TRBV9
J gene: TRBJ2-7
CDR3 protein: CASSVFGGSYEQYF